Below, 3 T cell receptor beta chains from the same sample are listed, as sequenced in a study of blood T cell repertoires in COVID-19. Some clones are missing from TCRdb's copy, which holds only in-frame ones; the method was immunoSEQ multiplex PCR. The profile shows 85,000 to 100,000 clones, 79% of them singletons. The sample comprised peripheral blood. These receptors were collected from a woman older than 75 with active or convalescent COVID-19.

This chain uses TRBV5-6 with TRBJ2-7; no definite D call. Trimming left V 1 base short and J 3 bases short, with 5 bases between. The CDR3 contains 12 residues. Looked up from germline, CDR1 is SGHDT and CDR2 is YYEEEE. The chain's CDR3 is CASSLTVYEQYF. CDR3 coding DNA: TGTGCCAGCAGCTTGACGGTCTACGAGCAGTACTTC.

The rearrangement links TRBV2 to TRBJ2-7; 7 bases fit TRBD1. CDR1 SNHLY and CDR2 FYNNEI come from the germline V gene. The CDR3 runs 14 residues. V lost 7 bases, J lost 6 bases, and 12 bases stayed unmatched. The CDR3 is CASIADRARIEQYF. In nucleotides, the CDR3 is TGTGCCAGCATTGCAGACAGGGCACGGATCGAGCAGTACTTC. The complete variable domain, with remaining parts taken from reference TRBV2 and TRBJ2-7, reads EPEVTQTPSHQVTQMGQEVILRCVPISNHLYFYWYRQILGQKVEFLVSFYNNEISEKSEIFDDQFSVERPDGSNFTLKIRSTKLEDSAMYFCASIADRARIEQYFGPGTRLTVT.

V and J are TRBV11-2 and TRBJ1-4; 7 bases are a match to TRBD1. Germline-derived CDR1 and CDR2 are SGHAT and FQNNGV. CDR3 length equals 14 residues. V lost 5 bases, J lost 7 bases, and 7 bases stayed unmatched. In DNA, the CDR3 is TGTGCCAGCAGCGAAAGACACAGGGGTGAAAAACTGTTTTTT. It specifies CASSERHRGEKLFF. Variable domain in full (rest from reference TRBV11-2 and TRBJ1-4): EAGVAQSPRYKIIEKRQSVAFWCNPISGHATLYWYQQILGQGPKLLIQFQNNGVVDDSQLPKDRFSAERLKGVDSTLKIQPAKLEDSAVYLCASSERHRGEKLFFGSGTQLSVL.